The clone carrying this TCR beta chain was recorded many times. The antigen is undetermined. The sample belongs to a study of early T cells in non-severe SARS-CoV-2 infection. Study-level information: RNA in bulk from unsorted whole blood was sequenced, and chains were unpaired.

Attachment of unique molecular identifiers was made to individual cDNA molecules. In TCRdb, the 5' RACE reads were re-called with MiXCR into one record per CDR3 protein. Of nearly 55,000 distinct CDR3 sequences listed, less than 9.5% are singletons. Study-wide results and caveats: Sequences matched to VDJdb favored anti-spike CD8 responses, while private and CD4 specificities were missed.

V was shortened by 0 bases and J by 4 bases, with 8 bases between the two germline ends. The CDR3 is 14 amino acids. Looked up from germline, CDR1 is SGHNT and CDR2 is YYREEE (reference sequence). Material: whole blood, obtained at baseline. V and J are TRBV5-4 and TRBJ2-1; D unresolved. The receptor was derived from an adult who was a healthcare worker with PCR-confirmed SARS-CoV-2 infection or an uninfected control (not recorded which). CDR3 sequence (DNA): TGTGCCAGCAGCTTGGACGGAGTTTACAATGAGCAGTTCTTC. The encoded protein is CASSLDGVYNEQFF.